This entry lists 24 T cell receptor beta chains sequenced from one sample in a study of blood T cell repertoires in COVID-19. Libraries were prepared by immunoSEQ multiplex PCR; TCRdb keeps only in-frame clonotypes and omits some of them. The profile covers about 180,000 clones, with approximately 79% appearing a single time and approximately 26% taken by the ten largest. Sequencing was performed on peripheral blood. The receptors come from an older woman with acute or convalescent COVID-19.

CDR3 loop: CASSLVEKNTEAFF. CDR3 nucleotide sequence: TGTGCCAGCAGCTTAGTAGAAAAGAACACTGAAGCTTTCTTT. This chain joins TRBV7-9 and TRBJ1-1; D remains ambiguous. Per germline, CDR1 SEHNR and CDR2 FQNEAQ (reference sequence). The ends were cut back, 1 base at V and 1 base at J, with 7 bases in the middle. This CDR3 comprises 14 residues.

This sequence joins TRBV12-5 and TRBJ1-1, with D perhaps TRBD1 (5 bases). CDR1 LGHNT and CDR2 FRNRAP come from the germline V gene. Deletions cut 0 bases from V and 0 bases from J, with 17 bases between. The CDR3 spans 18 residues. The CDR3 here is CASGLVETWTPMNTEAFF. For the CDR3, the DNA is TGTGCTAGTGGTTTGGTTGAAACTTGGACACCAATGAACACTGAAGCTTTCTTT.

CDR3: CARNGTPGRDRGLSSYEQYF. CDR3 in DNA: TGTGCCAGAAACGGGACGCCGGGCCGGGACAGGGGGCTCAGCTCCTACGAGCAGTACTTC. The chain employs TRBV7-5 and TRBJ2-7; the table's D call, TRBD1, has no DNA check behind it. TRBV7-5 is classified as a pseudogene. CDR3 length equals 20 residues.

The table lists this clone with a count of one. The V gene is TRBV5-4, the J gene TRBJ2-5; 9 nucleotides align to TRBD1. Per germline, CDR1 SGHNT and CDR2 YYREEE (reference sequence). V lost 4 bases, J lost 3 bases, and 7 bases stayed unmatched. This CDR3 contains 15 residues. CDR3: CASSRRQGVEETQYF. In DNA, the CDR3 is TGTGCCAGCAGCCGACGACAGGGGGTTGAAGAGACCCAGTACTTC.

This clone is a singleton in its sample. This chain uses TRBV5-6 with TRBJ1-1; 7 bases agree with TRBD1. Germline CDR1 SGHDT, CDR2 YYEEEE. The CDR3 runs to 15 residues. V was pared by 0 bases and J by 5 bases, with 7 bases of the junction left unmatched. In DNA form, the CDR3 reads TGTGCCAGCAGCTTGGTCGGCAGGGGGTGGACTGAAGCTTTCTTT. As protein: CASSLVGRGWTEAFF.

The gene calls are TRBV2 and TRBJ2-1; the D gene is possibly TRBD2 (5 bases). The CDR3 covers 14 residues. Germline loops: CDR1 SNHLY, CDR2 FYNNEI. V shed 6 bases and J shed 3 bases, with 12 bases lying between them. CDR3 sequence reads: CASRWTLLYNEQFF. CDR3 nucleotide sequence: TGTGCCAGCAGGTGGACTTTGCTCTACAATGAGCAGTTCTTC.

The chain recombines TRBV3-1 (or the pseudogene TRBV3-2) with TRBJ2-2; TRBD2 aligns across 14 bases. The CDR3 covers 17 residues. Germline lookup yields CDR1 LGHDT and CDR2 YNNKEL (reference sequence). Germline trimming cut 6 bases from V and 5 bases from J; bases unmatched to any gene: 8. As DNA, the CDR3 is TGTGCCAGCAGTCGACGGACTAGCGGGAGGAGAACCGGGGAGCTGTTTTTT. It translates to CASSRRTSGRRTGELFF.

The gene calls are TRBV11-2 and TRBJ2-7, with D hard to call. V lost 0 bases and J 1 base, leaving 7 bases between the germline ends. The length of the CDR3 is 14 residues. Germline V gives CDR1 SGHAT, CDR2 FQNNGV. In nucleotides, the CDR3 is TGTGCCAGCAGCTTAGACGTCAGGTCCTACGAGCAGTACTTC. Amino acids: CASSLDVRSYEQYF.

This clone was seen a handful of times. V gene TRBV6-5 combines with J gene TRBJ2-1, with D hard to call. In germline, CDR1 is MNHEY, CDR2 SVGAGI. The CDR3 sequence is 16 residues long. V lost 0 bases and J lost 7, with 16 bases in between. CDR3 amino acids: CASSYSSTRSTNEQFF. CDR3 coding DNA: TGTGCCAGCAGTTACTCTTCGACAAGATCCACTAATGAGCAGTTCTTC.

This clone was seen once. The rearrangement joins TRBV7-9 to TRBJ2-5, with D tentatively TRBD1 (6 bases). The CDR3 length is 14 residues. The germline V gene encodes CDR1 SEHNR and CDR2 FQNEAQ (reference sequence). V lost 1 base and J lost 5, with 11 bases in between. The CDR3 coding sequence is TGTGCCAGCAGCTTAGGGGGGCGCGTTGAGACCCAGTACTTC. This codes for CASSLGGRVETQYF.

This rearrangement joins TRBV4-1 to TRBJ2-2; TRBD1 is a possible D gene (8 bases). Germline lookup yields CDR1 MGHRA and CDR2 YSYEKL. The CDR3 has 16 amino acids. Trimming removed 4 bases at V and 1 base at J, with 13 bases between. The CDR3 region has the DNA TGCGCCAGCAGCCGCACAGGGGGGGTGAACACCGGGGAGCTGTTTTTT. Translation: CASSRTGGVNTGELFF.

There are a few counts of this clone. One end of the junction fails to match germline, which may point to a read error. The V gene is TRBV19, the J gene TRBJ2-5; TRBD2 matches 9 bases. This CDR3 comprises 17 residues. In germline, CDR1 is LNHDA, CDR2 SQIVND (reference sequence). The CDR3 region has the DNA TGTGCCAGTAGCATAGGGCCCGGTAGCGGGAGTCGAGAGACCCAGTACTTC. It encodes CASSIGPGSGSRETQYF.

This chain uses TRBV9 with TRBJ2-1, with D perhaps matching TRBD2 (6 bases). Germline values: CDR1 SGDLS, CDR2 YYNGEE. V lost 0 bases to trimming and J lost 4 bases, with 11 bases between them. The CDR3 covers 15 residues. CDR3 sequence: CASSVGVGTYNEQFF. Here the CDR3 DNA reads TGTGCCAGCAGCGTAGGAGTAGGGACTTACAATGAGCAGTTCTTC.

The rearrangement links TRBV11-3 to TRBJ1-1; TRBD1 is a possible D gene (5 bases). CDR1 is SGHNT and CDR2 is YENEEA in the germline V gene. The V end was cut by 0 bases, the J end by 5 bases, with 7 bases between. CDR3 length equals 13 residues. The CDR3 bases are TGTGCCAGCAGCTTAGACAGGGAAACTGAAGCTTTCTTT. This encodes CASSLDRETEAFF.

The genes are TRBV29-1 and TRBJ2-7; the D gene is possibly TRBD1 (6 bases). The CDR3 sequence is 13 residues long. Trimming took 6 bases from V and 6 from J, leaving 18 bases between them. Germline CDR1 SQVTM, CDR2 ANQGSEA. The DNA of the CDR3 is TGCAGCGTCGGTACAGGGTTAGGAGGCGAGCAGTACTTC. Translation gives CSVGTGLGGEQYF.

The chain recombines TRBV5-1 with TRBJ1-1; tentative D call: TRBD1 (5 bases). The germline V gene has CDR1 SGHRS and CDR2 YFSETQ. Trimming removed 0 bases from V and 0 bases from J, with 9 bases in between. The CDR3 totals 15 residues. In DNA form, the CDR3 reads TGCGCCAGCAGCTTGGACAGGTTAGTGAACACTGAAGCTTTCTTT. Its translation: CASSLDRLVNTEAFF. The complete variable domain, with remaining parts taken from reference TRBV5-1 and TRBJ1-1, reads KAGVTQTPRYLIKTRGQQVTLSCSPISGHRSVSWYQQTPGQGLQFLFEYFSETQRNKGNFPGRFSGRQFSNSRSEMNVSTLELGDSALYLCASSLDRLVNTEAFFGQGTRLTVV.

This clone was recorded only once. The chain is built from TRBV6-4 and TRBJ2-2, with D perhaps TRBD1 (6 bases). V was pared by 6 bases and J by 6 bases, with 14 bases between. This CDR3 has 14 amino acids. Germline V gene data show CDR1 as MRHNA and CDR2 as SNTAGT. The CDR3 DNA follows: TGTGCCAGCAGCGAACAGGGTCCGGCCGGGGAGCTGTTTTTT. Amino acid sequence: CASSEQGPAGELFF.

The rearrangement links TRBV7-2 to TRBJ1-3, with D possibly matching TRBD1 (5 bases). CDR1 SGHTA and CDR2 FQGNSA come from the germline V gene. V was shortened by 2 bases and J by 4 bases, with 15 bases between the two germline ends. CDR3 length: 16 amino acids. The CDR3 loop is CASSLNAGLGGNTIYF. The CDR3 nucleotides read TGTGCCAGCAGCTTAAACGCGGGGCTAGGGGGAAACACCATATATTTT.

This clone was found a few times. The V and J genes are TRBV7-2 and TRBJ2-5; 7 positions agree with TRBD2. This CDR3 comprises 14 residues. Germline CDR1 SGHTA, CDR2 FQGNSA. Germline trimming cut 7 bases from V and 7 bases from J; bases unmatched to any gene: 12. The CDR3 sequence is CASIASGTSGTQYF. CDR3 sequence (DNA): TGTGCCAGCATCGCTAGCGGAACATCCGGGACCCAGTACTTC.

This clone was observed a few times. The chain uses TRBV15 and TRBJ2-7; D gene unclear. CDR1 is LNHNV and CDR2 is YYDKDF in the germline V gene (reference sequence). CDR3 length equals 15 residues. V dropped 0 bases and J dropped 2 bases, with 11 bases sitting between them. CDR3 residues: CATSRDRSQTYEQYF. CDR3 in DNA: TGTGCCACCAGCAGAGATAGGAGTCAAACCTACGAGCAGTACTTC.

The V and J genes are TRBV6-5 and TRBJ1-5, with D possibly matching TRBD1 (5 bases). The germline V and J ends were trimmed by 8 bases and 0 bases, with 14 bases remaining between them. Germline V lookup: CDR1 MNHEY, CDR2 SVGAGI. The CDR3 consists of 15 residues. The CDR3 sequence: CASGDSAYSNQPQHF. Written as DNA, the CDR3 is TGTGCCAGCGGCGACAGTGCATATAGCAATCAGCCCCAGCATTTT.

This chain uses TRBV3-1 (or the pseudogene TRBV3-2) with TRBJ2-1; 10 bases agree with TRBD2. CDR3 length: 15 amino acids. The germline gives CDR1 LGHDT, CDR2 YNNKEL (reference sequence). The trim removed 6 bases at V and 5 bases at J, leaving 7 bases unmatched. In DNA, the CDR3 is TGTGCCAGCAGTCCCGGACTAGCGGTACACAATGAGCAGTTCTTC. Its protein product is CASSPGLAVHNEQFF.

The chain links TRBV2 to TRBJ1-1; possibly TRBD1 for D (5 bases). CDR1 is SNHLY and CDR2 is FYNNEI in the germline V gene. Trimming left V 2 bases short and J 5 bases short, with 24 bases between. CDR3 length: 18 residues. CDR3 protein: CASSERITGGEKMTEAFF. In nucleotides, the CDR3 is TGTGCCAGCAGTGAACGAATTACAGGCGGGGAGAAGATGACTGAAGCTTTCTTT. Based on the CDR3 plus reference TRBV2 and TRBJ1-1, the full variable domain is EPEVTQTPSHQVTQMGQEVILRCVPISNHLYFYWYRQILGQKVEFLVSFYNNEISEKSEIFDDQFSVERPDGSNFTLKIRSTKLEDSAMYFCASSERITGGEKMTEAFFGQGTRLTVV.

This chain links TRBV18 with TRBJ2-1; 12 nucleotides match TRBD2. This CDR3 comprises 16 residues. V trimming: 3 bases; J trimming: 9 bases; junction bases outside the gene matches: 9. Germline loops: CDR1 KGHSH, CDR2 LQKENI. CDR3: CASSPTSTSGRSEQFF. The CDR3 region has the DNA TGTGCCAGCTCACCGACTTCGACTAGCGGGAGATCTGAGCAGTTCTTC.